A selection of T cell receptor beta chains follows, all from one sample in a study of spatial heterogeneity in lung cancer. Each CDR3 protein gets one entry after TCRdb re-called the 5' RACE reads with MiXCR. This sample carries 45,000 to 55,000 distinct CDR3 sequences, about an eighth of them seen once, and the ten largest clones take 30% to 40%. The sample in question was PBMCs, obtained at follow-up. The origin of the receptors is a male donor with early-stage non-small cell lung cancer. Both conserved end residues are part of each CDR3. D genes are given only for firm matches. Expanded clones are given a class, and other clones once, few, many or no size at all.

>few|TRBJ2-6|-|TRBV5-1
TGCGCCAGCAGCACGGGGGCGTCTGGGGCCAACGTCCTGACTTTC
CASSTGASGANVLTF
>-|TRBJ2-7|TRBD1|TRBV7-2
TGTGCCAGCAGCGACGACAGGGACGAGCAGTACTTC
CASSDDRDEQYF
>few|TRBJ2-7|-|TRBV5-1
TGCGCCAGCAGCTTGACAAGAGGGGGGCTCCGTAGCTACGAGCAGTACTTC
CASSLTRGGLRSYEQYF
>-|TRBJ2-7|-|TRBV11-3
TGTGCCAGCAGCTTATCTGTCGAGAGAGAGCAGTACTTC
CASSLSVEREQYF
>few|TRBJ2-3|TRBD2|TRBV5-1
TGCGCCAGCAGCTTTACGGGAGGCAGCACAGATACGCAGTATTTT
CASSFTGGSTDTQYF
>few|TRBJ2-3|-|TRBV24-1
TGTGCCACCAGTGATGCTAGGACAGGGACTACCGCAGATACGCAGTATTTT
CATSDARTGTTADTQYF
>many|TRBJ2-3|-|TRBV5-4
TGTGCCAGCAGCGCCCCCGGGCCCCGAGCAACAGATACGCAGTATTTT
CASSAPGPRATDTQYF
>many|TRBJ2-2|-|TRBV6-2/TRBV6-3
TGTGCCAGCAGTTGGGGTGCGAACACCGGGGAGCTGTTTTTT
CASSWGANTGELFF
>-|TRBJ1-1|-|TRBV6-2/TRBV6-3
TGTGCCAGCAGTTACTACAGGGTGACGGAGAACACTGAAGCTTTCTTT
CASSYYRVTENTEAFF
>many|TRBJ1-4|TRBD1|TRBV27
TGTGCCAGCAGTCGCGGGGACAGGGGCAATGAAAAACTGTTTTTT
CASSRGDRGNEKLFF
>-|TRBJ2-3|-|TRBV6-2/TRBV6-3
TGTGCCAGCAGTTACGGTGCGGGGGCCTTCAAAGATACGCAGTATTTT
CASSYGAGAFKDTQYF
>few|TRBJ2-7|-|TRBV12-3/TRBV12-4
TGTGCCAGCACCGAACGGTCCTACGAGCAGTACTTC
CASTERSYEQYF
>-|TRBJ2-3|TRBD2|TRBV20-1
TGCAGTGCTAGACCTCCTAGCGGGAGTGGCACAGATACGCAGTATTTT
CSARPPSGSGTDTQYF
>-|TRBJ1-2|-|TRBV6-5
TGTGCCAGCGGTTACAGTTTCTCAGGGGAAGCCTATGGCTACACCTTC
CASGYSFSGEAYGYTF
>many|TRBJ1-1|-|TRBV12-5
TGTGCTAGTGCTCGAGGTAACAGAAGAAACACTGAAGCTTTCTTT
CASARGNRRNTEAFF
>many|TRBJ1-1|-|TRBV7-8
TGTGCCAGCAGCTTCGGAACGGAAGCTTTCTTT
CASSFGTEAFF
>-|TRBJ2-2|-|TRBV5-1
TGCGCCAGCAGCCTCCAGGGGCGCCCCACCGGGGAGCTGTTTTTT
CASSLQGRPTGELFF
>many|TRBJ1-4|-|TRBV7-2
TGTGCCAGCAGGGAGACAGCAACTAATGAAAAACTGTTTTTT
CASRETATNEKLFF
>-|TRBJ1-2|-|TRBV4-1
TGCGCCAGCAGCCAGGGGGGACCGATGACGGACGCCGGCTACACCTTC
CASSQGGPMTDAGYTF
>few|TRBJ2-7|TRBD1|TRBV11-2
TGTGCCAGCAGCTCGAGACAGGGATCCGAGCAGTACTTC
CASSSRQGSEQYF
>-|TRBJ2-3|-|TRBV7-2
TGTGCCAGCAGCCCCCGCGGGGCTAGCACAGATACGCAGTATTTT
CASSPRGASTDTQYF
>many|TRBJ2-6|-|TRBV29-1
TGCAGCGTTATCCCTAGGGAAACTGGGGCCAACGTCCTGACTTTC
CSVIPRETGANVLTF
>-|TRBJ2-5|TRBD2|TRBV20-1
TGCAGTGCCAACCCGGGGGGGCAAGAGACCCAGTACTTC
CSANPGGQETQYF
>few|TRBJ2-5|TRBD2|TRBV7-8
TGTGCCAGCAGCCTAACATTGGGACTAGCGGGGGTAGAGACCCAGTACTTC
CASSLTLGLAGVETQYF
>-|TRBJ2-7|-|TRBV14
TGTGCCAGCAGCCAAGAGGACAAGTACGAGCAGTACTTC
CASSQEDKYEQYF
>many|TRBJ2-5|TRBD1|TRBV5-6
TGTGCCAGCATACTGACAGGGACCGAGACCCAGTACTTC
CASILTGTETQYF
>-|TRBJ1-4|-|TRBV10-3
TGTGCCTCACACCCCGGGGACGGTAATGAAAAACTGTTTTTT
CASHPGDGNEKLFF
>few|TRBJ1-1|-|TRBV12-3/TRBV12-4
TGTGCCAGCAGTCCTCGGAACCGGGCCTCAGGCGCTTTCTTT
CASSPRNRASGAFF
>many|TRBJ1-5|TRBD1|TRBV20-1
TGCAGTGTCCCGGGACAGGACCATCAGCCCCAGCATTTT
CSVPGQDHQPQHF
>many|TRBJ2-7|TRBD1|TRBV7-8
TGTGCCAGCAGCCTAAGGGGACAGCGGTCCTCCTACGAGCAGTACTTC
CASSLRGQRSSYEQYF
>many|TRBJ2-1|TRBD2|TRBV18
TGTGCCAGCTCACCAGGCTCGGGACTAGCGGGCTTTTTTGCCGAGCAGTTCTTC
CASSPGSGLAGFFAEQFF
>many|TRBJ2-1|-|TRBV29-1
TGCAGCCTGGGGCGGGGGCCCAATGAGCAGTTCTTC
CSLGRGPNEQFF
>-|TRBJ1-1|TRBD1|TRBV20-1
TGCAGTGCAACGAAACCAATCGGACAGGGCACTGAAGCTTTCTTT
CSATKPIGQGTEAFF
>few|TRBJ2-1|TRBD2|TRBV7-2
TGTGCCAGCAGCCGTCCATCCCAGCGGGAGGCCCCTAGCTCCTACAATGAGCAGTTCTTC
CASSRPSQREAPSSYNEQFF
>-|TRBJ1-1|-|TRBV14
TGTGCCAGCAGTACGAACAGGGAAATGAACACTGAAGCTTTCTTT
CASSTNREMNTEAFF
>few|TRBJ2-5|-|TRBV6-6
TGTGCCAGCAGTTACGGCGGAGGGAGAGAGACCCAGTACTTC
CASSYGGGRETQYF
>many|TRBJ1-1|-|TRBV6-5
TGTGCCAGCAGTTATGGGGAGGGGAGCACTGAAGCTTTCTTT
CASSYGEGSTEAFF
>many|TRBJ1-1|-|TRBV12-3/TRBV12-4
TGTGCCAGCAGTTCCCCCGGGCGGGGGAGCACTGAAGCTTTCTTT
CASSSPGRGSTEAFF
>-|TRBJ2-5|TRBD1|TRBV20-1
TGCAGTGCTAGAGATGAGGGACAGGGGACCCAGTACTTC
CSARDEGQGTQYF
>many|TRBJ2-7|TRBD2|TRBV5-5
TGTGCCAGCAGCTTGGGGTTAGCGGGGAACTCCTACGAGCAGTACTTC
CASSLGLAGNSYEQYF
>few|TRBJ1-2|-|TRBV29-1
TGCAGCGTCATGGGGGTAGTGGACGGGAACTATGGCTACACCTTC
CSVMGVVDGNYGYTF
>few|TRBJ1-2|-|TRBV19
TGTGCCAGTAGCTTTGACAGCTTCTATGGCTACACCTTC
CASSFDSFYGYTF
>many|TRBJ1-1|TRBD1|TRBV4-1
TGCGCCAGCAGCTCTAGTGGACAGGGGAGCACTGAAGCTTTCTTT
CASSSSGQGSTEAFF
>once|TRBJ1-4|TRBD1|TRBV4-3
TGCGCCAGCAGCCACGCGTACAGGGGGCCCTATGAAAAACTGTTTTTT
CASSHAYRGPYEKLFF
>-|TRBJ1-6|TRBD1|TRBV27
TGTGCCAGCAGAGAACAGGGGGCAAGGTCACCCCTCCACTTT
CASREQGARSPLHF
>many|TRBJ2-2|-|TRBV27
TGTGCCAGCAGTTTATCTCCTGCCACCGGGGAGCTGTTTTTT
CASSLSPATGELFF
>-|TRBJ2-1|-|TRBV7-2
TGTGCCAGCAGCTTAAGACCGTACAATGAGCAGTTCTTC
CASSLRPYNEQFF
>many|TRBJ2-3|-|TRBV7-3
TGTGCCAGCAGCCCCCGCCTGAGCGGACGCACAGATACGCAGTATTTT
CASSPRLSGRTDTQYF
>-|TRBJ2-1|TRBD1|TRBV7-2
TGTGCCAGCAGCGTACCGCCGGGACAGGGGGCGCCTGAGCAGTTCTTC
CASSVPPGQGAPEQFF
>-|TRBJ2-3|TRBD2|TRBV27
TGTGCCAGCAGTAGGTCGGGAGGGGCAGATACGCAGTATTTT
CASSRSGGADTQYF
>-|TRBJ2-5|-|TRBV20-1
TGCAGTGCTGGAGGACTGCAACAAGAGACCCAGTACTTC
CSAGGLQQETQYF
>many|TRBJ2-3|TRBD2|TRBV7-2
TGTGCCAGCAGAACTAGCGGGAGCGGAATAGATACGCAGTATTTT
CASRTSGSGIDTQYF
>many|TRBJ2-5|TRBD2|TRBV5-4
TGTGCCAGCAGCTCCCGCTCGGGACTAGCGGAAGAGACCCAGTACTTC
CASSSRSGLAEETQYF
>-|TRBJ1-3|-|TRBV29-1
TGCAGCGTTGACCCAGGGACCTCTGGAAACACCATATATTTT
CSVDPGTSGNTIYF
>few|TRBJ1-1|TRBD1|TRBV7-9
TGTGCCAGCACCCCACAGGGGCTGAACACTGAAGCTTTCTTT
CASTPQGLNTEAFF
>few|TRBJ1-5|TRBD1|TRBV12-3/TRBV12-4
TGTGCCAGCAGTCCTCGACAGGGCGGGGAGCCCCAGCATTTT
CASSPRQGGEPQHF
>-|TRBJ2-1|-|TRBV7-9
TGTGCCAGCAGCCTGTCCCGGGACAATGAGCAGTTCTTC
CASSLSRDNEQFF
>many|TRBJ1-1|TRBD1|TRBV18
TGTGCCAGCTCACCTTTTGAAGGACAGGGGCCTAACACTGAAGCTTTCTTT
CASSPFEGQGPNTEAFF
>few|TRBJ2-4|TRBD2|TRBV7-9
TGTGCCAGCAGCAAGACGACGGGAGGGATTCAGTACTTC
CASSKTTGGIQYF